This paragraph reports one T cell receptor beta chain. Its antigen is unknown. The protocol was immunoSEQ multiplex PCR, while the TCRdb copy is restricted to in-frame clones and leaves out a portion. The sample contains 130,000 to 150,000 clones, more than 90% of which appear only once. Trimming at V came to 4 bases and at J to 3 bases, leaving 10 bases not matched to a gene. The CDR3 consists of 16 residues. This specimen belongs to a study of T cell responses to AZD1222 COVID-19 vaccine. Study-wide results and limits: Repertoire samples came only from after the peak T cell response. Vaccine-related CD4 TCRs covered spike, predominating at 160-218 and 743-854. With two AZD1222 doses given, Spike-specific TCR breadth and depth both rose.

The sequencing used peripheral blood, collected on day 0 of AZD1222 vaccination. The J gene is TRBJ2-7, the V gene TRBV5-3; 10 nucleotides agree with TRBD2. TRBV5-3 is an ORF for which the function is uncertain. The sequence was collected from an adult in good health. Written as DNA, the CDR3 is TGTGCCAGAAGCCGTCGGACTAGCGGAGCCCACTACGAGCAGTACTTC. Amino acids: CARSRRTSGAHYEQYF.